These 26 T cell receptor beta chains originate from one sample sequenced in a study of T-cell reconstitution after alpha-beta-depleted transplantation in children. Unique molecular identifiers were built into the TCRbeta library. TCRdb ran MiXCR on the PCR reads and lists one entry per CDR3 protein. The table includes more than 25,000 distinct CDR3 sequences, 6.3% detected once. Sequencing used PBMCs, mostly from graft donor cells, obtained 180 days after TCRalphabeta/CD19-depleted stem cell transplant. These receptors came from a male patient between 5 and 17 years old who had a stem cell transplant for acute myeloid leukemia, so the T cells may come from the graft donor.

This clonotype came up many times. Compared with germline, one end of the junction differs, possibly owing to a read error. The chain joins TRBV18 to TRBJ2-1; a possible D gene is TRBD2 (5 bases). The CDR3 has 12 amino acids. Germline V gives CDR1 KGHSH, CDR2 LQKENI. The DNA for the CDR3 is TGTGCCAGCTCACCAGATTCGGACTCCCGAGGCTTC. This translates into CASSPDSDSRGF.

The sample holds many counts of this clonotype. This rearrangement joins TRBV9 to TRBJ2-2; TRBD2 matches 9 bases. The CDR3 runs 16 residues. V lost 5 bases to trimming and J lost 1 base; unmatched junction nucleotides: 6. Germline assignment: CDR1 SGDLS and CDR2 YYNGEE. The CDR3 loop reads CASSDRLAVNTGELFF. As DNA, the CDR3 is TGTGCCAGCAGTGATAGACTAGCGGTGAACACCGGGGAGCTGTTTTTT.

This clonotype has ten or more counts. The chain links TRBV29-1 to TRBJ2-2; D is undetermined. The germline V gene encodes CDR1 SQVTM and CDR2 ANQGSEA. CDR3 length equals 14 residues. Trimming stripped 6 bases from V and 0 bases from J, with 11 bases between. CDR3 nucleotides: TGCAGCGTCCTCCCCTACGCGAACACCGGGGAGCTGTTTTTT. Translating gives CSVLPYANTGELFF.

This clonotype was detected many times. This chain links TRBV20-1 with TRBJ1-2; 7 bases are a match to TRBD1. The germline CDR1 and CDR2 sequences are DFQATT and SNEGSKA (reference sequence). Trimming took 6 bases from V and 3 from J; bases not matched to a gene: 4. The CDR3 consists of 12 residues. The CDR3 coding sequence is TGCAGTGCCACTGGGACAGACTATGGCTACACCTTC. Encoded protein: CSATGTDYGYTF.

This clonotype was seen many times. CDR3 nucleotide sequence: TGCAGTGCTAGAGATCTCGTGAGGCCTGAGCAGTTCTTC. Amino acids: CSARDLVRPEQFF. The rearrangement uses TRBV20-1 and TRBJ2-1; D gene uncertain. CDR3 length equals 13 residues. In germline, CDR1 is DFQATT, CDR2 SNEGSKA (reference sequence). Trimming pared 0 bases from V and 9 bases from J, leaving 12 bases between.

This clonotype was recorded at least ten times. The chain has TRBV4-2 and TRBJ1-3, with a possible D match to TRBD1 (6 bases). The CDR3 extends over 17 amino acids. Germline CDR1 and CDR2: LGHNA and YNFKEQ. The V gene lost 5 bases and the J gene lost 4 bases, with 21 bases spanning the gap. The CDR3 DNA reads as TGTGCCAGCAGCGAACAAGGAGCGGGGGCGGGAGGAAACACCATATATTTT. Protein product: CASSEQGAGAGGNTIYF.

CDR3 coding DNA: TGTGCCCTCAGACACCTTGGGGGTGGGCGACAGTCCACCTACAATGAGCAGTTCTTC. It encodes CALRHLGGGRQSTYNEQFF. The chain uses TRBV2 and TRBJ2-1; D possibly matches TRBD1 or TRBD2 (5 bases each). V was clipped by 11 bases and J by 2 bases, with 31 bases between them. Germline CDR1 and CDR2: SNHLY and FYNNEI. The CDR3 runs to 19 residues.

This clonotype appeared many times. The J gene is TRBJ1-6, the V gene TRBV20-1; 7 bases are a match to TRBD1. The CDR3 contains 14 residues. The germline gives CDR1 DFQATT, CDR2 SNEGSKA (reference sequence). V lost 3 bases and J lost 7; bases outside the gene matches: 6. The CDR3 reads CSARGDRYNSPLHF. Here the CDR3 DNA reads TGCAGTGCTAGGGGGGACAGATACAATTCACCCCTCCACTTT.

Ten or more counts support this clonotype. This chain joins TRBV5-5 and TRBJ1-2; D call uncertain. Germline lookup yields CDR1 SGHKS and CDR2 YYEKEE (reference sequence). Between the trimmed V and J ends, which lost 7 bases and 2 bases, there was a span of 12 bases. The CDR3 extends over 13 amino acids. CDR3 nucleotides: TGTGCCAGCTTTCGAGGGTTGAACTATGGCTACACCTTC. This codes for CASFRGLNYGYTF.

In this sample, this clonotype turned up many times. The J gene is TRBJ2-1, the V gene TRBV20-1; D unclear. Germline V gene lookup returns CDR1 DFQATT and CDR2 SNEGSKA (reference sequence). CDR3 length: 12 residues. V gave up 7 bases and J gave up 0 bases, with 7 bases separating them. CDR3 loop: CSGLDSYNEQFF. In DNA form, the CDR3 reads TGCAGTGGGCTGGACTCCTACAATGAGCAGTTCTTC.

This clonotype was detected many times. The gene calls are TRBV30 and TRBJ2-1; no reliable D call. Looked up from germline, CDR1 is GTSNPN and CDR2 is SVGIG (reference sequence). CDR3 length equals 12 residues. Trimming took off 2 bases at V and 3 bases at J, with 5 bases between the two ends. CDR3 region: CAWSWSYNEQFF. DNA for the CDR3: TGTGCCTGGAGTTGGAGCTACAATGAGCAGTTCTTC.

This clonotype came up many times. The rearrangement links TRBV4-2 to TRBJ2-7; D is possibly TRBD1 (6 bases). CDR3 length equals 15 residues. Trimming stripped 0 bases from V and 3 bases from J, with 12 bases between. Looked up from germline, CDR1 is LGHNA and CDR2 is YNFKEQ. Here the CDR3 DNA reads TGTGCCAGCAGCCAAGAGCCCGGACAGTTCTACGAGCAGTACTTC. It specifies CASSQEPGQFYEQYF.

This clonotype has ten or more counts. The gene calls are TRBV28 and TRBJ1-4; D gene uncertain. CDR1 and CDR2 from the germline V gene are MDHEN and SYDVKM. V was clipped by 2 bases and J by 0 bases, with 7 bases between them. CDR3 size: 15 residues. Here the CDR3 DNA reads TGTGCCAGCAGTTTAGTCGGTGCAACTAATGAAAAACTGTTTTTT. The encoded protein is CASSLVGATNEKLFF. Supplemented by reference TRBV28 and TRBJ1-4, the full variable domain reads DVKVTQSSRYLVKRTGEKVFLECVQDMDHENMFWYRQDPGLGLRLIYFSYDVKMKEKGDIPEGYSVSREKKERFSLILESASTNQTSMYLCASSLVGATNEKLFFGSGTQLSVL.

This clonotype came up many times. The chain carries TRBV25-1 and TRBJ1-6, with a tentative D call TRBD1 (5 bases). Germline values: CDR1 MGHDK, CDR2 SYGVNS. V lost 6 bases and J 9 bases, leaving 15 bases between the germline ends. The CDR3 sequence is 14 residues long. CDR3 coding DNA: TGTGCCAGCAGGTTCGAGACAGAGGGTTCACCCCTCCACTTT. Protein sequence: CASRFETEGSPLHF.

The chain has TRBV29-1 and TRBJ1-2; 7 bases line up with TRBD1. Losses at the gene ends were 4 bases for V and 6 bases for J; bases not matched to a gene: 8. The CDR3 spans 13 residues. Per germline, CDR1 SQVTM and CDR2 ANQGSEA. The CDR3 coding sequence is TGCAGCGTTGCCAAGGAGGGGGCGAATGGCTACACCTTC. It codes for CSVAKEGANGYTF.

This clonotype was seen a single time. This chain links TRBV30 with TRBJ2-1; 7 bases line up with TRBD1. The CDR3 covers 16 residues. Looked up from germline, CDR1 is GTSNPN and CDR2 is SVGIG (reference sequence). Unmatched junction bases numbered 13, after V lost 4 bases and J lost 4 bases. CDR3 nucleotides: TGTGCCTGGACCCGAGGACGGGACAGACTATACAATGAGCAGTTCTTC. Its translation: CAWTRGRDRLYNEQFF.

This clonotype was detected ten times or more. A read error is possible here, since a much larger clone lies one base away. The chain carries TRBV7-9 and TRBJ1-2; TRBD1 is a possible D gene (5 bases). Germline V lookup: CDR1 SEHNR, CDR2 FQNEAQ (reference sequence). The CDR3 contains 13 residues. V was clipped by 3 bases and J by 3 bases, with 8 bases between them. CDR3 residues: CASSLRDDYGYTF. The CDR3 DNA sequence: TGTGCCAGCAGCTTGAGGGACGACTATGGCTACACCTTC. The whole variable domain, filled in from reference TRBV7-9 and TRBJ1-2, reads DTGVSQNPRHKITKRGQNVTFRCDPISEHNRLYWYRQTLGQGPEFLTYFQNEAQLEKSRLLSDRFSAERPKGSFSTLEIQRTEQGDSAMYLCASSLRDDYGYTFGSGTRLTVV.

This clonotype was recorded many times. The J gene is TRBJ2-3, the V gene TRBV11-2, with D uncertain. CDR3 length equals 17 residues. CDR1 is SGHAT and CDR2 is FQNNGV in the germline V gene. V lost 5 bases to trimming and J lost 2 bases, with 20 bases between them. CDR3 sequence (DNA): TGTGCCAGCAGCCTTCGGCCTCCGGCTTACCCCACAGATACGCAGTATTTT. It specifies CASSLRPPAYPTDTQYF.

This clonotype came up many times. The chain carries TRBV28 and TRBJ2-5; a weak D match, TRBD1 (6 bases). The CDR3 totals 12 residues. V lost 7 bases, J lost 4 bases, and 10 bases lay in between. Germline V gene data show CDR1 as MDHEN and CDR2 as SYDVKM. The CDR3 DNA sequence: TGTGCCAGCACAGGGACATCAGAGACCCAGTACTTC. It is translated as CASTGTSETQYF.

This clonotype was seen repeatedly, ten times or more. This chain connects TRBV7-3 to TRBJ2-3, with D possibly called TRBD1 or TRBD2 (5 bases each). Germline V CDR1 and CDR2: SGHTA, FQGTGA. V lost 5 bases, J lost 7 bases, and 16 bases lay in between. The CDR3 consists of 14 residues. CDR3 protein: CASSPSLGGNTQYF. The CDR3 DNA is TGTGCCAGCAGCCCAAGCCTTGGGGGTAATACGCAGTATTTT.

This clonotype was observed many times. This chain uses TRBV28 with TRBJ1-5, with a tentative D call TRBD1 (5 bases). This CDR3 contains 15 residues. Germline CDR1 is MDHEN and CDR2 is SYDVKM. Trimming stripped 7 bases from V and 3 bases from J, with 16 bases between. The CDR3 DNA reads TGTGCCAGCAACTTAGGCAGGGTAGCCAATCAGCCCCAGCATTTT. It specifies CASNLGRVANQPQHF.

This clonotype has ten or more counts. This chain connects TRBV24-1 to TRBJ1-5; D gene ambiguous. The germline V gene encodes CDR1 KGHDR and CDR2 SFDVKD. There are 13 residues in the CDR3. Trimming pared 4 bases from V and 2 bases from J, leaving 5 bases between. The CDR3 loop is CATSEPGNQPQHF. The CDR3 DNA sequence: TGTGCCACCAGTGAGCCCGGCAATCAGCCCCAGCATTTT.

This clonotype has ten or more counts. This chain connects TRBV13 to TRBJ2-2, with D perhaps assigned TRBD1 or TRBD2 (5 bases each). The V end lost 5 bases, the J end lost 5 bases, and 21 bases lay between the germline ends. This CDR3 has 17 amino acids. CDR1 and CDR2 (germline): PRHDT, FYEKMQ (reference sequence). The CDR3 DNA sequence: TGTGCCAGCAGCCCTCCCCGAGGGGTAAGGGTGACCGGGGAGCTGTTTTTT. Its translation is CASSPPRGVRVTGELFF.

This clonotype was counted ten times or more. The rearrangement joins TRBV7-3 to TRBJ1-1, with D unclear. The germline gives CDR1 SGHTA, CDR2 FQGTGA. The V gene lost 1 base and the J gene lost 0 bases, with 12 bases spanning the gap. The CDR3 has 16 amino acids. In DNA, the CDR3 is TGTGCCAGCAGCTTAAATCGGGGAGGCCTGAACACTGAAGCTTTCTTT. Protein product: CASSLNRGGLNTEAFF.

This clonotype was recorded many times. J is TRBJ2-7 and V is TRBV6-1; 9 bases are shared with TRBD2. Germline CDR1 reads MNHNS; CDR2 reads SASEGT. Germline trimming cut 6 bases from V and 6 bases from J; bases unmatched to any gene: 9. The CDR3 is 14 residues long. Here the CDR3 DNA reads TGTGCCAGCAGAATTTCGGGACTAGCATTCGAGCAGTACTTC. Translating gives CASRISGLAFEQYF.

This clonotype has ten or more counts. V is TRBV3-1 and J is TRBJ1-5; the D gene is possibly TRBD1 (6 bases). This CDR3 has 14 residues. In germline, CDR1 is LGHDT, CDR2 YNNKEL (reference sequence). The V end lost 2 bases, the J end lost 4 bases, and 9 bases lay between the germline ends. CDR3 nucleotide sequence: TGTGCCAGCAGCCAACGGACAGCTAATCAGCCCCAGCATTTT. As protein: CASSQRTANQPQHF. Complete variable domain (other parts from reference TRBV3-1 and TRBJ1-5): DTAVSQTPKYLVTQMGNDKSIKCEQNLGHDTMYWYKQDSKKFLKIMFSYNNKELIINETVPNRFSPKSPDKAHLNLHINSLELGDSAVYFCASSQRTANQPQHFGDGTRLSIL.